The source of this T cell receptor (beta chain) is a study of cytomegalovirus exposure and HLA in healthy donors. This clone was counted between two and nine times. Assay used: immunoSEQ multiplex PCR; TCRdb lists only in-frame clones, some missing. The sample consists of 250,000 to 300,000 clones, 90% of them appearing once. V shed 5 bases and J 3 bases; nucleotides not matched to a gene: 6. Per germline, CDR1 LNHDA and CDR2 SQIVND (reference sequence). This CDR3 is built from 15 residues. The material sequenced was PBMCs. The chain carries TRBV19 and TRBJ1-5, with 8 bases matching TRBD1. The TCR sequence derives from a woman between 18 and 29 years old in good health and CMV-seronegative. CDR3 sequence (DNA): TGTGCCAGTAGTGACCACAGGGGGGTCAATCAGCCCCAGCATTTT. Translated, it gives CASSDHRGVNQPQHF. The whole variable domain, filled in from reference TRBV19 and TRBJ1-5, reads DGGITQSPKYLFRKEGQNVTLSCEQNLNHDAMYWYRQDPGQGLRLIYYSQIVNDFQKGDIAEGYSVSREKKESFPLTVTSAQKNPTAFYLCASSDHRGVNQPQHFGDGTRLSIL.